Listed below are T cell receptor beta chains from one sample, sequenced in a study of T-cell memory formation after mild COVID-19. TCRdb reprocessed the 5' RACE reads with MiXCR, giving one entry per CDR3 protein. The top ten hold approximately 8.4% of the sample, which has 550,000 to 600,000 distinct CDR3 sequences, about a fifth seen once. Sequencing was done on a sample of PBMCs or a T cell subset sorted from them (not recorded which). These TCRs come from an adult woman who had mild COVID-19 (a few samples of this study predate the infection). Cell type and time point are not known. The CDR3 runs from the conserved cysteine through the conserved F or W.

V gene: TRBV3-1
J gene: TRBJ1-2
CDR3 protein: CASSRRTENGYTF

V gene: TRBV23-1
J gene: TRBJ2-7
CDR3 protein: CASRCVTESSYEQYF

V gene: TRBV12-3/TRBV12-4
J gene: TRBJ1-2
CDR3 protein: CASSFTPSGGPYGYTF

V gene: TRBV3-1
J gene: TRBJ1-1
CDR3 protein: CASSNLDGAEAFF

V gene: TRBV5-1
J gene: TRBJ2-3
CDR3 protein: CASSLGDRAGTDTQYF

V gene: TRBV5-4
J gene: TRBJ1-4
CDR3 protein: CASSSWTDNEKLFF

V gene: TRBV2
J gene: TRBJ2-2
CDR3 protein: CASSGTGFDGELFF

V gene: TRBV29-1
J gene: TRBJ2-5
CDR3 protein: CSVEKGSETQYF

V gene: TRBV12-3/TRBV12-4
J gene: TRBJ2-2
CDR3 protein: CASTLGQEKGELFF

V gene: TRBV6-2/TRBV6-3
J gene: TRBJ1-1
CDR3 protein: CASSYPGPLEPEAFF

V gene: TRBV18
J gene: TRBJ1-1
CDR3 protein: CASSPKKVGGALTEAFF

V gene: TRBV7-2
J gene: TRBJ2-1
CDR3 protein: CASSPDNLAAPLYNEQFF

V gene: TRBV7-3
J gene: TRBJ2-5
CDR3 protein: CASSLFWEETQYF

V gene: TRBV12-3/TRBV12-4
J gene: TRBJ1-2
CDR3 protein: CASSTRQGARVGYTF

V gene: TRBV7-9
J gene: TRBJ1-2
CDR3 protein: CASSLTDREFLDGYTF

V gene: TRBV12-3/TRBV12-4
J gene: TRBJ1-5
CDR3 protein: CASRQTGAHQPQHF

V gene: TRBV7-3
J gene: TRBJ2-3
CDR3 protein: CASSLLAHTDTQYF

V gene: TRBV6-2/TRBV6-3
J gene: TRBJ1-4
CDR3 protein: CAGRRWADEKLFF

V gene: TRBV24-1
J gene: TRBJ2-1
CDR3 protein: CATSDQKTRDREVNEQFF

V gene: TRBV7-9
J gene: TRBJ1-1
CDR3 protein: CASKEGDTEAFF

V gene: TRBV4-1
J gene: TRBJ1-2
CDR3 protein: CASSRDSPLGNGYTF

V gene: TRBV6-5
J gene: TRBJ2-1
CDR3 protein: CASSDLNSGYNEQFF

V gene: TRBV4-1
J gene: TRBJ2-3
CDR3 protein: CASSPGQGSDTQYF

V gene: TRBV7-2
J gene: TRBJ2-7
CDR3 protein: CASSLSLGQGYEQYF

V gene: TRBV20-1
J gene: TRBJ2-7
CDR3 protein: CSARDFPGTEQYF

V gene: TRBV12-3/TRBV12-4
J gene: TRBJ1-2
CDR3 protein: CASSPGQGGNYGYTF

V gene: TRBV6-1
J gene: TRBJ2-2
CDR3 protein: CASSERSGDTGELFF

V gene: TRBV9
J gene: TRBJ1-5
CDR3 protein: CASSPPAQGFGQPQHF

V gene: TRBV18
J gene: TRBJ2-3
CDR3 protein: CASSPLAGPSTDTQYF

V gene: TRBV19
J gene: TRBJ2-3
CDR3 protein: CASSSALAGATDTQYF

V gene: TRBV7-6
J gene: TRBJ2-3
CDR3 protein: CASSPLGGGSFNTQYF

V gene: TRBV12-3/TRBV12-4
J gene: TRBJ2-5
CDR3 protein: CASRLQGTETQYF

V gene: TRBV11-2
J gene: TRBJ2-3
CDR3 protein: CASSPTAGPGGGSTDTQYF

V gene: TRBV7-9
J gene: TRBJ1-2
CDR3 protein: CASSLAPGTLYGYTF